This TCR beta chain was profiled in a study of a mutant IDH1 vaccine in newly diagnosed glioma. Study context: Vaccination followed radiotherapy alone by 4-6 weeks, or accompanied temozolomide cycles.

Here immunoSEQ multiplex PCR was the method, and the copy in TCRdb shows in-frame clones only, minus some. In the table there are fewer than 70,000 clones, around 84% of which are singletons. This clone was counted once. Its specificity is unknown. This CDR3 is 16 amino acids long. Germline loops: CDR1 MNHNY, CDR2 SVGAGI (reference sequence). J gave up 3 bases and V 6 bases, and 6 bases lay outside the gene matches. Sample time point: week 35, safety follow-up. Each dose delivered 300 ug of mutant IDH1 20-mer peptide subcutaneously with imiquimod. The TCR was taken from a man aged 30 to 39 with glioma. Source: PBMCs, taken from a glioma patient whose treatment included an IDH1 peptide vaccine. V is TRBV6-6 and J is TRBJ2-3; 13 nucleotides agree with TRBD2. CDR3 coding DNA: TGTGCCAGCAGCCTCACTAGCGGGAGGGGGACAGATACGCAGTATTTT. Translating gives CASSLTSGRGTDTQYF.